This is a list of T cell receptor beta chains from one sample in a study of T cell repertoires in cytomegalovirus infection. TCRdb redid the calling of the reads with MiXCR, one entry per CDR3 protein. Of about 450,000 distinct CDR3 sequences detected, roughly 30% appear once; the ten largest clones hold roughly 15%. The sequencing sample was made of PBMCs. The source of these receptors is a human donor in good health (CMV status not recorded). Some clones in this sample may be carry-over from other donors' samples. CDR3s include the opening cysteine and the closing phenylalanine or tryptophan. Each record gives: D gene, CDR3 length, J gene, clone size, V gene, CDR3 DNA, CDR3 protein. A D gene is named only where the DNA matches it firmly. Only part of the rows carry a size: once, few, many, or a class if the clone is expanded.

TRBD2	13	TRBJ2-7	-	TRBV9	TGTGCCAGCAGCGTCAGCGGGGGGTACGAGCAGTACTTC	CASSVSGGYEQYF
TRBD2	20	TRBJ2-3	-	TRBV5-3	TGTGCCAGCAGCGGGCCGGGACTAGCGGGGGGGCCGTCTTTCCCAGATACGCAGTATTTT	CASSGPGLAGGPSFPDTQYF
TRBD2	18	TRBJ2-1	few	TRBV24-1	TGTGCCACCAGTGAACCCAAATCTGGGGGAGGGATCTACAATGAGCAGTTCTTC	CATSEPKSGGGIYNEQFF
-	15	TRBJ2-1	few	TRBV20-1	TGCAGTGCTAGGACGCCGGAGAGCTCCTACAATGAGCAGTTCTTC	CSARTPESSYNEQFF
TRBD1	16	TRBJ1-1	-	TRBV10-2	TGCGCCAGCAGTGTCCCGGGACAGGGGATGAACACTGAAGCTTTCTTT	CASSVPGQGMNTEAFF
TRBD1	12	TRBJ2-7	many	TRBV7-2	TGTGCCAGCAGCTTTGGGACAGACGAGCAGTACTTC	CASSFGTDEQYF
TRBD1	14	TRBJ2-3	few	TRBV29-1	TGCAGCCTTTCCGGGACAGGGGTAGGAGATACGCAGTATTTT	CSLSGTGVGDTQYF
TRBD1	17	TRBJ2-3	-	TRBV5-4	TGTGCCAGCAGCTTGGTTGGCGGACAGGGGGCATCAGATACGCAGTATTTT	CASSLVGGQGASDTQYF
-	13	TRBJ2-7	-	TRBV20-1	TGCAGGGGTGACAGGGGAGGGTCCTACGAGCAGTACTTC	CRGDRGGSYEQYF
-	13	TRBJ2-1	many	TRBV18	TGTGCCAGCTCACCTCTCAGCTACAATGAGCAGTTCTTC	CASSPLSYNEQFF
-	13	TRBJ1-1	-	TRBV2	TGTGCCAGCAGTGAAAGTTGGAACACTGAAGCTTTCTTT	CASSESWNTEAFF
-	13	TRBJ2-7	-	TRBV5-8	TGTGCCAGCAGCTACCACCTAGCGAACGAGCAGTACTTC	CASSYHLANEQYF
TRBD1	15	TRBJ2-5	-	TRBV20-1	TGCAGTGCTAGACCCACTCGACAGGGGGAAAAGACCCAGTACTTC	CSARPTRQGEKTQYF
-	15	TRBJ2-3	-	TRBV7-8	TGTGCCAGCAGCCGTAATGACAGTACCACAGATACGCCGTATTTT	CASSRNDSTTDTPYF
-	14	TRBJ2-5	-	TRBV12-3/TRBV12-4	TGTGCCAGCGCCACGGAGGGGGGCGGAGAGACCCAGTACTTC	CASATEGGGETQYF
-	17	TRBJ1-5	many	TRBV7-2	TGTGCCAGCAGCTTAGCCTACCCTCCCGGGAGCAATCAGCCCCAGCATTTT	CASSLAYPPGSNQPQHF
-	15	TRBJ1-1	few	TRBV27	TGTGCCAGCAGTTTTGGGGATCCACGGAACACTGAAGCTTTCTTT	CASSFGDPRNTEAFF
TRBD2	15	TRBJ2-5	few	TRBV5-1	TGCGCCAGCAGCTGGAGCGGGGCGAAGCAAGAGACCCAGTACTTC	CASSWSGAKQETQYF
-	13	TRBJ2-5	few	TRBV5-6	TGTGCCAGCATACAGGGAATCCAAGAGACCCAGTACTTC	CASIQGIQETQYF
-	13	TRBJ1-6	-	TRBV7-2	TGTGCCAGCAGGTTAGGACGGAATTCACCCCTCCACTTT	CASRLGRNSPLHF
-	15	TRBJ2-1	-	TRBV6-8	TGTGCCAGCATGGGGGGCGCTACCTCCTACAATGAGCAGTTCTTC	CASMGGATSYNEQFF
-	11	TRBJ1-1	-	TRBV20-1	TGCAGTGCTAGGGCGGCAGCTGAAGCTTTCTTT	CSARAAAEAFF
TRBD2	17	TRBJ2-2	-	TRBV11-3	TGTGCCAGCAGCTACGGGACTAGCGTTCTCCACACCGGGGAGCTGTTTTTT	CASSYGTSVLHTGELFF
-	15	TRBJ1-4	few	TRBV15	TGTGCCACCAGCAGTACGAGGGCTACTAATGAAAAACTGTTTTTT	CATSSTRATNEKLFF
-	16	TRBJ1-2	many	TRBV7-6	TGTGCCAGCAGCCTCAATCCGACAGGCGCCGAGGGTGGCTACACCTTC	CASSLNPTGAEGGYTF
-	15	TRBJ1-2	few	TRBV7-2	TGTGCCAGCAGCTTAATCCAGGGGCGCGGGTATGGCTACACCTTC	CASSLIQGRGYGYTF
TRBD1	12	TRBJ2-7	few	TRBV20-1	TGCAGTGTGGGCAGGGGGATCTACGAGCAGTACTTC	CSVGRGIYEQYF
-	15	TRBJ1-1	few	TRBV5-3	TGTGCCAGCAGCCTATGGACAGCCCTTTCCACTGAAGCTTTCTTT	CASSLWTALSTEAFF
-	18	TRBJ2-6	-	TRBV15	TGTGCCACCAGCAGAGATAGGGGGACCTGGTTTGGGGCCAACGTCCTGACTTTC	CATSRDRGTWFGANVLTF
-	14	TRBJ1-2	-	TRBV19	TGTGCCAATAGTGTAACAGTGACTAACTATGGCTACACCTTC	CANSVTVTNYGYTF
-	14	TRBJ1-2	many	TRBV7-2	TGTGCCAGCAGCACGGGGACCGCCAACTATGGCTACACCTTC	CASSTGTANYGYTF
-	16	TRBJ1-5	few	TRBV4-1	TGCGCCAGCAGCCAAACTCAGGGACATAGCAATCAGCCCCAGCATTTT	CASSQTQGHSNQPQHF
-	13	TRBJ2-7	-	TRBV30	TGTGCCTGGAGTGGGGCAGGGGACTACGAGCAGTACTTC	CAWSGAGDYEQYF
TRBD1	16	TRBJ2-1	-	TRBV6-6	TGTGCCAGCAGTAGACCTCCCGGGACAGCTAACAATGAGCAGTTCTTC	CASSRPPGTANNEQFF
-	18	TRBJ1-1	few	TRBV6-2/TRBV6-3	TGTGCCAGCAGTTCCCCACAGCCGCGGACAGCGGAAAACACTGAAGCTTTCTTT	CASSSPQPRTAENTEAFF
-	12	TRBJ1-2	many	TRBV12-3/TRBV12-4	TGTGCCAGCAGTTTAGGTTACTATGGCTACACCTTC	CASSLGYYGYTF
TRBD2	16	TRBJ2-2	-	TRBV19	TGTGCCAGTAGACAATCGGGGGGGGTAAACACCGGGGAGCTGTTTTTT	CASRQSGGVNTGELFF
-	13	TRBJ2-5	-	TRBV5-1	TGCGCCAGCAGTACAGAGCCCCAAGAGACCCAGTACTTC	CASSTEPQETQYF
-	14	TRBJ2-7	-	TRBV7-6	TGTGCCAGCAGCTCCCGGGACGGAAATTACGAGCAGTACTTC	CASSSRDGNYEQYF
-	13	TRBJ1-2	few	TRBV20-1	TGCAGTGCTAGAGATCAAGAAATATACGGCTACACCTTC	CSARDQEIYGYTF